This entry concerns a single TCR beta chain. Its antigen is currently not known. The sample holds no much larger clone one base away, and base qualities are not on file. TCR CDR3 regions were amplified from genomic DNA by multiplex PCR using the deep immunoSEQ assay. Extracted genomic DNA from each cell subset was spread evenly across all wells of several immunoSEQ 96-well plates, with each plate serving as a replicate. For sorted subsets, each replicate PCR was loaded with approximately 190 ng genomic DNA, equivalent to some 27,000 T cell genomes. Purified libraries were quantified with a Qubit 3.0 fluorometer, sized on a Bioanalyzer 2100, and re-quantified with the KAPA Library Quantification kit. A separate single-read 150-cycle Illumina NextSeq 550 flow cell was used to sequence each immunoSEQ 96-well plate. In the authors' own workflow: The immunoSEQ output contained only junctional sequences without quality scores, so filtering could not match that applied to full-length reads. To assign V/J genes and CDR3, sequences were annotated against IMGT germline references using PyIR, a Python wrapper for IgBLAST v1.9. Reads were removed for weak V/J assignments (E-value above 1e-6), missing CDR3, stop codons, out-of-frame junctions, or ambiguous translated residues. V3J clonotypes were defined as sequences sharing the same inferred V gene, J gene, and CDR3 amino acid sequence. Percentage overlap between repertoires was computed as shared unique clonotypes divided by the size of the smaller repertoire. RTK rarefaction, the Chao1 estimator, and Recon v2.1 estimates of unobserved clonotypes were used to assess repertoire richness. Generation probabilities for all TCRbeta clonotypes obtained by the gDNA method from several donors were computed using OLGA. TCRdb took this table from immuneACCESS and kept in-frame rearrangements with V and J called. Such tables lack part of the clones; where checked against another copy, unresolved V genes explain under half of the gap, and the rest is unexplained. V and J calls and clone size follow that table, whereas D and trimming were derived from the DNA. The sample table holds about 1.1 million clones, of which about 80% were seen once. Roughly 0.9% of the sample rests with the top ten.

This sample is drawn from a study of shared clonotypes between healthy human individuals (dated by TCRdb to the early 2020s). For the wider study: The cohort included a few men and a couple of women between 18 and 49 years of age. Per donor, leukapheresis produced somewhere between about 0.94 and 9.5 billion PBMCs. For each donor, three plates each were used for CD4 naive and CD4 memory, two plates were used for CD8 naive, and one plate was used for CD8 memory. To increase sequencing depth and limit assay-specific biases, TCR repertoire library preparation and sequencing were carried out by different laboratories using diverse techniques. Blood TCR repertoires of a handful of healthy adults were deeply sequenced to estimate repertoire size and the extent of clonotype sharing between individuals.

CDR1 SGHAT and CDR2 FQNNGV are derived from the germline V gene. Germline trimming: 5 bases from V, 6 bases from J; junction bases outside gene matches: 6. The CDR3 holds 15 amino acids from the cysteine to the phenylalanine. The DNA shown is the 45-base CDR3, in frame from base 1. Overall results and qualifications from the work: Higher generation probabilities were observed for clonotypes shared by all four sorted-subset donors than for non-shared clonotypes. Sharing across a few donors was observed for roughly 5% of naive CD4, 3% to 3.5% of naive CD8, over 2% of memory CD4, and about 0.39% of memory CD8 clonotypes. Rarefaction of sorted-subset datasets indicated incomplete sequencing despite the large sequencing depth. Naive subsets generally had larger estimated clonotype richness than memory subsets. The genetic and exposure-history diversity represented was limited by the small number of donors. Sampling was limited to blood, and TCR repertoires in tissue likely differ from TCR repertoires in blood. Pairwise subsampling indicated that sequencing depth was expected to affect the degree of clonotype sharing among donors.

The donors were healthy, HIV-negative adults with no recently reported acute infections or vaccinations. Every donor was a Caucasian adult living in Nashville, Tennessee, USA. Magnetic negative selection was used to enrich CD4+ T cells, after which naive cells were positively selected on CD45RA and the negative fraction became the memory subset. Blood was collected by leukapheresis, and PBMCs were isolated by Ficoll-Histopaque density gradient centrifugation and then cryopreserved in liquid nitrogen vapor phase. Purity and quantity of every magnetically sorted T cell population were checked by analytical flow cytometry. From each sorted fraction, genomic DNA was isolated and quantified by UV absorbance on a Nanodrop 2000c.

This sequence uses TRBV11-2 and TRBJ2-3; TRBD1 aligns with 12 central bases. Sequenced input: memory CD4+ T cells from PBMCs. The sample's cell subset or site label, decoded: CD45RA-negative fraction. This receptor was obtained from a young man in good health. Some clones in this sample may be carry-over from other donors' samples. The DNA is TGTGCCAGCAGCCCGGGACAGGGGGCCAGGGATACGCAGTATTTT. This translates into CASSPGQGARDTQYF.